This entry lists 14 T cell receptor beta chains sequenced from one sample in a study of blood T cell repertoires in COVID-19. Generated by immunoSEQ multiplex PCR, the TCRdb table keeps only in-frame clones and is missing some. The sample shows around 240,000 clones, 86% of them seen only once. Input material: PBMCs or T cells enriched from blood (not recorded which). Receptors were obtained from a woman aged 50 to 60 who had recovered from COVID-19.

V is TRBV5-8 and J is TRBJ1-5; perhaps TRBD1 as D (6 bases). V gave up 1 base and J gave up 7 bases, with 15 bases separating them. In germline, CDR1 is SGHTS, CDR2 YDEGEE. The CDR3 has 15 amino acids. CDR3 DNA sequence: TGTGCCAGCAGCTTGTTCAGGGGCGGATTCCAGCCCCAGCATTTT. Its protein product is CASSLFRGGFQPQHF.

The rearrangement uses TRBV5-6 and TRBJ1-4; a possible D gene is TRBD1 (5 bases). The germline V gene has CDR1 SGHDT and CDR2 YYEEEE. The CDR3 length is 16 residues. Trimming removed 0 bases at V and 3 bases at J, with 12 bases between. The CDR3: CASSLDVAGSNEKLFF. CDR3 DNA: TGTGCCAGCAGCTTGGATGTAGCAGGGTCTAATGAAAAACTGTTTTTT.

The V call is TRBV6-1, the J call TRBJ1-2; 9 nucleotides match TRBD1. Germline values: CDR1 MNHNS, CDR2 SASEGT. Trimming removed 0 bases from V and 4 bases from J; junction bases left unmatched: 9. The CDR3 extends over 17 amino acids. The CDR3 DNA sequence: TGTGCCAGCAGTGAAGCCGCCGGGACAGGGTTTCTCTATGGCTACACCTTC. It yields the protein CASSEAAGTGFLYGYTF.

The chain joins TRBV7-9 to TRBJ1-1; TRBD1 aligns across 7 bases. Germline values: CDR1 SEHNR, CDR2 FQNEAQ (reference sequence). The CDR3 has 13 residues. The trim removed 5 bases at V and 3 bases at J, leaving 3 bases unmatched. The CDR3 DNA reads TGTGCCAGCAGCCCCAGGGGGTACACTGAAGCTTTCTTT. Its protein product is CASSPRGYTEAFF.

This chain joins TRBV5-1 and TRBJ2-5; 10 nucleotides line up with TRBD1. CDR1 and CDR2 from the germline V gene are SGHRS and YFSETQ. Losses at the gene ends were 7 bases for V and 5 bases for J; bases not matched to a gene: 8. The CDR3 consists of 14 residues. The DNA of the CDR3 is TGCGCCAGCGCTAGACAGGGGGCCTGGGAGACCCAGTACTTC. Residues: CASARQGAWETQYF.

The chain couples TRBV9 to TRBJ1-1; D is ambiguous. Germline V lookup: CDR1 SGDLS, CDR2 YYNGEE. V lost 0 bases, J lost 0 bases, and 9 bases lay in between. The CDR3 has 15 amino acids. CDR3 sequence reads: CASSVDPGLNTEAFF. In DNA, the CDR3 is TGTGCCAGCAGCGTAGATCCGGGGTTGAACACTGAAGCTTTCTTT.

The V gene is TRBV9, the J gene TRBJ1-3; D is unclear. The CDR3 covers 16 residues. V lost 3 bases to trimming and J lost 0 bases, with 13 bases between them. Looked up from germline, CDR1 is SGDLS and CDR2 is YYNGEE. Written as DNA, the CDR3 is TGTGCCAGCAGCGCCGGAGGATTCGGCTCTGGAAACACCATATATTTT. Its translation is CASSAGGFGSGNTIYF.

The V gene is TRBV28, the J gene TRBJ1-2; TRBD1 matches at 12 bases. This CDR3 spans 14 amino acids. Germline assignment: CDR1 MDHEN and CDR2 SYDVKM. Germline trimming cut 6 bases from V and 8 bases from J; bases unmatched to any gene: 7. The CDR3 here is CASRSGTGGFGYTF. The CDR3 DNA reads TGTGCCAGCAGATCCGGGACAGGGGGCTTCGGCTACACCTTC.

The count of this clone is one. V gene TRBV12-3 or TRBV12-4 combines with J gene TRBJ1-3; D gene unclear. Trimming shortened V by 6 bases and J by 4 bases, and 10 bases separated the two germline ends. The CDR3 contains 13 residues. CDR3 sequence: CASRKTRGNTIYF. The CDR3 nucleotides read TGTGCCAGCAGGAAAACGAGGGGAAACACCATATATTTT.

This clone has just one count. The chain recombines TRBV9 with TRBJ2-5; TRBD1 aligns across 7 bases. V was pared by 0 bases and J by 4 bases, with 0 bases of the junction left unmatched. CDR3 length: 13 residues. Germline V gene data show CDR1 as SGDLS and CDR2 as YYNGEE. The CDR3 DNA sequence: TGTGCCAGCAGCGTAGACAGGGGAGAGACCCAGTACTTC. Protein: CASSVDRGETQYF.

V usage is TRBV7-9 and J usage is TRBJ1-4; D gene ambiguous. Germline V gene sequence: CDR1 SEHNR, CDR2 FQNEAQ (reference sequence). The CDR3 contains 12 residues. V was pared by 5 bases and J by 8 bases, with 9 bases between. The CDR3 bases are TGTGCCAGCAGCCCCCGGTCCGAAAAACTGTTTTTT. Translated: CASSPRSEKLFF. The whole variable domain, filled in from reference TRBV7-9 and TRBJ1-4, reads DTGVSQNPRHKITKRGQNVTFRCDPISEHNRLYWYRQTLGQGPEFLTYFQNEAQLEKSRLLSDRFSAERPKGSFSTLEIQRTEQGDSAMYLCASSPRSEKLFFGSGTQLSVL.

CDR3 DNA sequence: TGTGCCAGCAGTCCCACCGGGACTAGGAACTACGAGCAGTACTTC. Protein product: CASSPTGTRNYEQYF. The genes are TRBV28 and TRBJ2-7, with 8 bases that match TRBD2. The length of the CDR3 is 15 residues. The germline V gene has CDR1 MDHEN and CDR2 SYDVKM. Trimming removed 5 bases from V and 3 bases from J; junction bases left unmatched: 9.

The CDR3 DNA reads as TGTGCCAGCAGCGTAGGCGCTAGCAACAATGAGCAGTTCTTC. Protein sequence: CASSVGASNNEQFF. V and J are TRBV9 and TRBJ2-1; TRBD2 is a possible D gene (5 bases). The V end was cut by 0 bases, the J end by 5 bases, with 9 bases between. This CDR3 region has 14 residues. Germline loops: CDR1 SGDLS, CDR2 YYNGEE.

The chain employs TRBV19 and TRBJ2-7; D is unresolved. Trimming left V 5 bases short and J 3 bases short, with 11 bases between. The CDR3 length is 13 residues. The germline V gene encodes CDR1 LNHDA and CDR2 SQIVND (reference sequence). The CDR3 region is CASSLGRLYEQYF. The DNA of the CDR3 is TGTGCCAGTAGTTTAGGCAGACTCTACGAGCAGTACTTC.